The T cell receptor (beta chain) under discussion was sequenced for a study of spatial heterogeneity in lung cancer (dated by TCRdb to between 2018 and 2021). About the investigation overall: Beta-chain transcripts were consistently detected in greater numbers than alpha-chain transcripts, which likely reflected higher beta-chain transcript abundance. In the raw uncorrected reads, each unique combination of TCR and UMI appeared more than ten times on average. The study quantitatively compared TCR alpha and beta repertoires across multiple tumor regions, matched nontumor lung and blood in non-small cell lung cancer. The study linked features of the TCR repertoire to counts of nonsynonymous mutations, which were determined by whole-exome sequencing of tumor tissue. At surgery, both alpha and beta chains were TCR-sequenced in about 200 tumor regions, 63 to 65 matched nontumor lung samples and a few dozen PBMC samples. What the authors observed across the whole study: Ubiquitous expanded tumor TCRs were found in blood more often at tumor resection than at routine follow-up. Additional single-cell paired TCR alpha and beta sequencing was considered necessary to confirm, at a functional level, the hypothesis that regional TCRs recognize regional mutations.

The sample's time point label is to be understood as: sample taken at primary tumor resection. TCR sequencing used whole RNA extracted from tumor and nontumor lung tissue, or from cryopreserved PBMC samples, without cell sorting. Samples were obtained from roughly 72 patients with early-stage, untreated non-small cell lung cancer from the lung TRACERx cohort. A patient was chosen for TCR sequencing only when enough RNA was available from at least two tumor regions. At least ten counts were recorded for this clonotype. This receptor's antigen is unknown. No base-level quality is on record; no much larger clone is a single base apart. The library was built by means of 5' RACE. The data were produced on a NextSeq 500. In the TCR library protocol, a unique molecular identifier was attached to each TCR cDNA molecule so that PCR and sequencing errors could be corrected. The study's own analysis went as follows. TCR identification, UMI-based error correction and CDR3 extraction were all carried out with Decombinator tools. Expanded TCRs were defined as those above a frequency of 2 per 1,000, corresponding to the top 1% of the tumor frequency distribution. Each repertoire was subsampled 100 times to 5,000 TCRs, after which Renyi diversity was computed with the R vegan package. To build CDR3 similarity networks, amino acid triplet string-kernel similarity was used, and CDR3s were connected when their pairwise similarity was above 0.82. TCRdb took the public reads, trimmed them with fastp at Q25, ran MiXCR for clone calling and kept in-frame beta chains. CDR3 protein duplicates are merged, each entry listing the most common genes and DNA. TCRdb's processing, not the authors' own work, is the source of the V and J calls. The sample data list about 75,000 distinct CDR3 sequences, and roughly 13% of these were observed just once. The top ten clones comprise 5.5% to 7.5% of the sample.

Sequencing was performed on PBMCs, taken at surgery. This TCR was recovered from a male donor with early-stage non-small cell lung cancer.

The CDR3: CASSQDALAGASSTDTQYF. In nucleotides, the sequence is TGCGCCAGCAGCCAAGATGCCCTAGCGGGGGCCTCTAGCACAGATACGCAGTATTTT. The chain employs TRBV4-1 and TRBJ2-3, and TRBD2 aligns with 10 junction nucleotides. The CDR3 runs 19 amino acids, cysteine and phenylalanine included. Just the 57-base CDR3 DNA is kept, in frame starting at base 1. Trimming leaves V shorter by 0 bases and J shorter by 0 bases, with the junction holding 9 bases beyond the gene matches. The germline V gene gives CDR1 as MGHRA and CDR2 as YSYEKL.